The rows below give T cell receptor beta chains drawn from one sample of a study of blood T cells in healthy people across ages. In TCRdb, the 5' RACE reads were re-called with MiXCR into one record per CDR3 protein. The sample consists of around 800,000 distinct CDR3 sequences, under 45% of them appearing once. Sample: blood. Source of these receptors: a man aged 60 to 69 in good health. Each CDR3 is given with its conserved first and last residue. D genes are given only for firm matches. Some rows have no size entry. The others give once, few or many, or a class for an expanded clone.

j_call,d_call,cdr3_length,v_call,clone_size,cdr3_aa,cdr3_nt
TRBJ2-7,.,16,TRBV6-2/TRBV6-3,.,CASSYSIGQPSYEQYF,TGTGCCAGCAGTTACTCGATTGGACAGCCAAGCTACGAGCAGTACTTC
TRBJ1-4,.,12,TRBV6-5,few,CASSRLNEKLFF,TGTGCCAGCAGCCGCCTTAATGAAAAACTGTTTTTT
TRBJ2-5,TRBD2,15,TRBV10-3,.,CATSPSGGEQETQYF,TGTGCCACCTCCCCTAGCGGGGGAGAACAAGAGACCCAGTACTTC
TRBJ2-1,TRBD2,18,TRBV14,.,CASSLSGTSGGAWDEQFF,TGTGCCAGCAGTCTTTCCGGGACTAGCGGGGGGGCTTGGGATGAGCAGTTCTTC
TRBJ1-1,.,14,TRBV18,once,CASSWGEMNTEAFF,TGTGCCAGCTCATGGGGAGAAATGAACACTGAAGCTTTCTTT
TRBJ2-3,.,12,TRBV3-1,few,CASSQGPLAQYF,TGTGCCAGCAGCCAGGGACCTCTTGCGCAGTATTTT
TRBJ2-7,TRBD2,16,TRBV7-8,.,CASSRSGGGFYNEQYF,TGTGCCAGCAGCCGGAGCGGCGGGGGGTTCTACAATGAGCAGTACTTC
TRBJ1-4,.,16,TRBV2,.,CASSESIPGLVEKLFF,TGTGCCAGCAGTGAATCGATTCCGGGTTTAGTTGAAAAACTGTTTTTT
TRBJ1-5,.,13,TRBV20-1,.,CSAGADSNQPQHF,TGCAGTGCGGGGGCGGATAGCAATCAGCCCCAGCATTTT
TRBJ2-7,TRBD1,14,TRBV5-1,few,CASSFRTGGGEQYF,TGCGCCAGCAGCTTCCGGACAGGGGGCGGCGAGCAGTACTTC
TRBJ2-4,.,14,TRBV7-8,.,CASSRRETKNIQYF,TGTGCCAGCAGCCGCAGGGAAACAAAAAACATTCAGTACTTC
TRBJ2-3,.,15,TRBV6-2/TRBV6-3,.,CASSYYGVQADTQYF,TGTGCCAGCAGTTACTACGGGGTCCAAGCAGATACGCAGTATTTT
TRBJ1-2,.,15,TRBV12-3/TRBV12-4,.,CASSLVRRARDGYTF,TGTGCCAGCAGTTTGGTACGCAGGGCAAGGGACGGCTACACCTTC
TRBJ1-3,.,14,TRBV6-5,.,CASSRGVERNTIYF,TGTGCCAGCAGTCGCGGTGTAGAGAGAAACACCATATATTTT
TRBJ2-3,.,16,TRBV7-2,.,CASSPDVPLNTDTQYF,TGTGCCAGCAGCCCGGACGTACCCTTGAACACAGATACGCAGTATTTT
TRBJ1-2,.,13,TRBV7-2,.,CASSDPGGYGYTF,TGTGCCAGCAGTGATCCGGGTGGCTATGGCTACACCTTC
TRBJ2-7,TRBD2,14,TRBV29-1,many,CSVGGLAGAYEQYF,TGCAGCGTCGGGGGACTAGCGGGGGCCTACGAGCAGTACTTC
TRBJ1-2,.,12,TRBV7-9,few,CASSLTTYGYTF,TGTGCCAGCAGCTTAACTACCTATGGCTACACCTTC
TRBJ2-7,.,15,TRBV5-6,few,CASSLKGHDTYEQYF,TGTGCCAGCAGCTTGAAGGGACACGACACCTACGAGCAGTACTTC
TRBJ2-1,TRBD2,15,TRBV6-4,.,CASSDSSGGSNEQFF,TGTGCCAGCAGTGACTCGAGCGGGGGCTCCAATGAGCAGTTCTTC
TRBJ2-5,.,17,TRBV11-3,few,CASSLRASAQGQETQYF,TGTGCCAGCAGCTTGCGGGCTAGCGCCCAGGGCCAAGAGACCCAGTACTTC
TRBJ2-1,.,14,TRBV20-1,.,CSASRGGTNNEQFF,TGCAGTGCTAGTCGCGGGGGCACTAACAATGAGCAGTTCTTC
TRBJ2-5,TRBD2,15,TRBV27,.,CAGSPRTSGGETQYF,TGTGCCGGCAGTCCGCGGACTAGCGGGGGGGAGACCCAGTACTTC
TRBJ2-3,.,12,TRBV10-3,.,CAISRGADTQYF,TGTGCCATTTCCCGCGGGGCAGATACGCAGTATTTT
TRBJ2-2,.,15,TRBV6-6,.,CASTPTGSGTGELFF,TGTGCCAGCACTCCGACAGGATCCGGTACCGGGGAGCTGTTTTTT